This T cell receptor (beta chain) was captured in a study of control samples from healthy donors and cancer patients. Some clones are missing from TCRdb's copy, which holds only in-frame ones; the method was immunoSEQ multiplex PCR. The table shows 15,000 or so clones, with more than 85% occurring only once. This clone is labeled as large. The receptor comes from a man older than 75 with lung cancer. Sample: PBMCs.

CDR3 in amino acids: CASSQGSTGELFF. The CDR3 nucleotides read TGTGCCAGCAGTCAGGGAAGCACCGGGGAGCTGTTTTTT. V usage is TRBV6-4 and J usage is TRBJ2-2; D may be TRBD1 (5 bases). Germline V gene lookup returns CDR1 MRHNA and CDR2 SNTAGT. The CDR3 extends over 13 amino acids. V dropped 5 bases and J dropped 4 bases, with 8 bases sitting between them.